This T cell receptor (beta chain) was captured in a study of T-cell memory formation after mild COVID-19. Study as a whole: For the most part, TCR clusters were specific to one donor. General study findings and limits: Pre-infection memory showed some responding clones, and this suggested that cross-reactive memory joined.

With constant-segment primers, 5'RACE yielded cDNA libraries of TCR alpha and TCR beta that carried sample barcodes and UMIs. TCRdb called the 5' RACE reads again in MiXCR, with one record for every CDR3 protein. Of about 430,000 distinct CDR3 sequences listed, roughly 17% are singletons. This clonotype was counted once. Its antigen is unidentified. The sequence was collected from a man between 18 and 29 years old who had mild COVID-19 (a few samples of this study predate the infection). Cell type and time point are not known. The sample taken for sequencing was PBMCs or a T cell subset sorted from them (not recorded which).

The CDR3 region has the DNA TGCGCCAGCAGTCTCCACAGCTCTGGAAACACCATATATTTT. It translates to CASSLHSSGNTIYF. The chain has TRBV23-1 and TRBJ1-3; D is undetermined. TRBV23-1 qualifies as an ORF whose function is uncertain. There are 14 residues in the CDR3. Trimming stripped 4 bases from V and 0 bases from J, with 7 bases between.